This T cell receptor (beta chain) was retrieved from a study of blood T cells in healthy people across ages (dated by TCRdb to about 2015). In the study overall: In model experiments, template switching captured about one uniquely barcoded TCR beta cDNA molecule for every two T cells. Using the same blood draw, the study looked at two additional independent replicas of 1 million unique cDNA reads for two donors, one aged 18 to 30 and the other aged 80 or older. The donors were divided into four age groups: young (average approximately 16 years), middle-aged (roughly 42), aged (approximately 62) and long-lived (about 90). To avoid experimental bias, donors of different ages were distributed randomly across sequencing lanes. Using deep sequencing normalized with unique cDNA molecular identifiers, the study measured how TCR beta repertoire diversity changes with age.

The germline V gene specifies SQVTM as CDR1 and ANQGSEA as CDR2. The V end gives up 7 bases and the J end 2 bases, leaving 11 bases in the junction not matched to a gene. There are 16 amino acids in the CDR3, from cysteine to phenylalanine inclusive. This entry keeps only the CDR3 DNA: 48 bases, framed from base 1. The study at large found these results: As age increased, observed TCR beta diversity per million T cells dropped in a roughly linear way, and a significant reduction was already evident by age 40. Total diversity estimates from one million sequenced T cells were considered lower bounds and underestimates. Donor CMV infection status was unknown, potentially confounding age-related changes in expanded clonotypes. A strong correlation was found between observed TCR beta diversity and the percentage of naive T cells measured by flow cytometry. Compared with the aged group, the long-lived group had more naive CD4+ T cells, fewer expanded clones and increased TCR diversity, a pattern suggesting age selection. Since profiling was done on bulk unsorted PBMCs, naive and antigen-experienced compartments could not be conclusively compared.

Libraries were made using 5' RACE. Sequencing was carried out with an Illumina HiSeq 2500. A second PCR of about 6 to 12 cycles was run with a J-beta primer mix and a sample-barcoded 5' primer. A template-switch 5' adaptor carrying 12 random nucleotides introduced a unique molecular identifier onto each TCR beta cDNA molecule. Each sample yielded at least 3 million CDR3-containing paired-end reads. First-strand cDNA synthesis was performed from all RNA using the Mint cDNA synthesis kit, with priming by a TRBC-specific oligonucleotide. After uracil-DNA glycosylase treatment, a first 18-cycle PCR used universal primers M1SS and BC2_uni_R on all cDNA. The paper's processing steps were these. Each sample was normalized by randomly selecting 1 million high-quality reads, each carrying a distinct molecular identifier. Instead of being binned into consensus sequences, reads that shared molecular identifiers were thrown out. MiTCR, with a Q25 quality threshold and the strictest error-elimination algorithm, was used for CDR3 identification, clonotype clustering and error correction. A nonparametric unseen species model with Euler transformation was used to estimate lower-bound total TCR beta diversity. TCRdb trimmed public reads at Q25 via fastp, called clones via MiXCR and kept in-frame beta chains. Rows are combined by CDR3 protein, so each entry shows the most common genes and DNA. The V and J calls and clone size are TCRdb's, not the authors'. The table for this sample lists fewer than 900,000 distinct CDR3 sequences; approximately 50% of them were counted only once. The leading ten clones occupy 30% to 35% of the sample.

For this clonotype: Which antigen it targets is not known. The input lacks base qualities; no much larger clone sits a single base away.

The roughly 37 donors, aged about 6 to 95 years, were systemically healthy Caucasian individuals from Russia. Each donor gave about 9.8 milliliters of peripheral blood, drawn into EDTA-treated Vacutainer tubes. PBMCs were isolated by Ficoll-Paque density-gradient centrifugation, with at least 6 million obtained per sample. Trizol reagent was used to extract total RNA from PBMCs, with at least 6 micrograms per sample. Naive CD45RAhigh/CD27high T cell percentages were measured by flow cytometry on a PBMC aliquot from every donor. Sequenced sample: blood. Here the chain combines TRBV29-1 and TRBJ2-5, with 12 bases matching TRBD2. This clonotype originated in a woman between 55 and 75 years old in good health. The nucleotides are TGCAGCGCCTCGCCGGGGACTAGCGGGTATCAAGAGACCCAGTACTTC. It is translated as CSASPGTSGYQETQYF.